This T cell receptor beta chain is drawn from a study of blood T cell repertoires in COVID-19. Overall study: There were acute and convalescent COVID-19 samples, and they came from the United States, Italy and Spain. Nucleic acid was either cDNA or gDNA, and it came from T cells, B-cell-depleted T cells, or PBMCs.

Per the original methods: Estimated nucleated cell counts came from reference gene primer amplification. The repertoire was sequenced with immunoSEQ multiplex PCR; TCRdb's copy has only in-frame clones and lacks some. That table supplies the V and J calls and clone size; D and trimming were determined from the DNA. The sample gives approximately 130,000 clones, approximately 83% of which show up once; about 16% is in the top ten. V shed 3 bases and J 8 bases; nucleotides not matched to a gene: 13. Looked up from germline, CDR1 is MNHNS and CDR2 is SASEGT. CDR3 length equals 16 residues. The receptor's source is a woman in her 50s who had recovered from COVID-19. This rearrangement joins TRBV6-1 to TRBJ1-5, with 7 bases aligning to TRBD1. The sample was peripheral blood. The CDR3 DNA reads as TGTGCCAGCAGTGATCTGTCAGGGGGTTGGATGAAGCCCCAGCATTTT. Protein sequence: CASSDLSGGWMKPQHF.